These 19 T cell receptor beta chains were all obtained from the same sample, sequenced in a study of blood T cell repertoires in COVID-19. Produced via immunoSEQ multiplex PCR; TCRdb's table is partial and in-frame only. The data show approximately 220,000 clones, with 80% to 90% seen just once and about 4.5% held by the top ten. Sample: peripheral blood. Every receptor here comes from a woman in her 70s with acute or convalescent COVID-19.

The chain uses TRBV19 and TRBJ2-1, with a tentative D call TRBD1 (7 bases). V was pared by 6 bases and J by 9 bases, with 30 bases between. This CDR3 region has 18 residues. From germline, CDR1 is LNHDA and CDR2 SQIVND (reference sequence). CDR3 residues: CASRARTGGTREGSEQFF. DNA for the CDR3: TGTGCCAGTAGAGCTAGGACAGGAGGGACCCGTGAGGGCAGTGAGCAGTTCTTC.

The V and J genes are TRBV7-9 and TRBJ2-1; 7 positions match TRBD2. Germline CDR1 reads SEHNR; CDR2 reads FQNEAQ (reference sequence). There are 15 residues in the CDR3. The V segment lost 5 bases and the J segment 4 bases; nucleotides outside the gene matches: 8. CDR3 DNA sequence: TGTGCCAGCAGCCCGCCCGTCGGGGGGTACAATGAGCAGTTCTTC. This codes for CASSPPVGGYNEQFF.

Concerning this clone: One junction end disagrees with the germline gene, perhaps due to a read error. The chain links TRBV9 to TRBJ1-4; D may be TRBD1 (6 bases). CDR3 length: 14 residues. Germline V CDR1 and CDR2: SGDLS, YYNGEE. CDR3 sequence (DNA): TGTGCCAGCAACGTAGGTCACAGGGACGAAAAACTGTTTTTT. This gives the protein CASNVGHRDEKLFF.

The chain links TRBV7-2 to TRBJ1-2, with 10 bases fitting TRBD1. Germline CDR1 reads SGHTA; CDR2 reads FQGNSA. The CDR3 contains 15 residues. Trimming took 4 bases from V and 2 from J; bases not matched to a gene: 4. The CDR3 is CASSSQTGGNYGYTF. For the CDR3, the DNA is TGTGCCAGCAGCTCCCAGACAGGGGGCAACTATGGCTACACCTTC.

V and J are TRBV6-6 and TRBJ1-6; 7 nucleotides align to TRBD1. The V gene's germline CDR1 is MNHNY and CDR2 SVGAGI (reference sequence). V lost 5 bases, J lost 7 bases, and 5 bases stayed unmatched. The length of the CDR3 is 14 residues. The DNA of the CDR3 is TGTGCCAGCAGTCCTACAGGGGAAAATTCACCCCTCCACTTT. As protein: CASSPTGENSPLHF.

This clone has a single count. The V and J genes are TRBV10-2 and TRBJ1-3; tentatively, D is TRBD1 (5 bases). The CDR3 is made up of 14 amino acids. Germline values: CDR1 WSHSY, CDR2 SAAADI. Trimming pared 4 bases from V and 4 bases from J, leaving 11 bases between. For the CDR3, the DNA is TGCGCCAGCAGTGTTACCAGGGTAGGAAACACCATATATTTT. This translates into CASSVTRVGNTIYF.

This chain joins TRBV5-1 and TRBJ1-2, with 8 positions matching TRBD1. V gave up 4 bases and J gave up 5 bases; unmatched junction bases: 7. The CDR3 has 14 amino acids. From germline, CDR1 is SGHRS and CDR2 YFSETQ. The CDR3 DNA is TGCGCCAGCAGCCTGGACAGGGTTGGGTATGGCTACACCTTC. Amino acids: CASSLDRVGYGYTF.

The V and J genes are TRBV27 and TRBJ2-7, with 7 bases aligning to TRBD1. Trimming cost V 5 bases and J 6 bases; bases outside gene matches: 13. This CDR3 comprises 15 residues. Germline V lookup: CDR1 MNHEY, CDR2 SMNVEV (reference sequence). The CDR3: CASSPSATGLSEQYF. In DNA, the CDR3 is TGTGCCAGCAGTCCGTCAGCGACAGGGCTAAGCGAGCAGTACTTC.

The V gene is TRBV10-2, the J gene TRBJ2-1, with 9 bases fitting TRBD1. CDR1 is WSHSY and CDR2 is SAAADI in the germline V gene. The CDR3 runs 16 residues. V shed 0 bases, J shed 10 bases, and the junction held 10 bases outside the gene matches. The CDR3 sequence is CASSESSGQGLREQFF. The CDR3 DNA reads TGCGCCAGCAGTGAGTCGTCGGGACAGGGATTGAGGGAGCAGTTCTTC.

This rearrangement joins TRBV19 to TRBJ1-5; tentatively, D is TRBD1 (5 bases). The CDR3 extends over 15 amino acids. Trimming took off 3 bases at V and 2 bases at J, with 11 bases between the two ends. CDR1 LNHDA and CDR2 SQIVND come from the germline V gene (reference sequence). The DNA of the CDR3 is TGTGCCAGTAGTATTCCAGGGAAGGGCAATCAGCCCCAGCATTTT. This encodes CASSIPGKGNQPQHF. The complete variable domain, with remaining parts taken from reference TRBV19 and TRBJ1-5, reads DGGITQSPKYLFRKEGQNVTLSCEQNLNHDAMYWYRQDPGQGLRLIYYSQIVNDFQKGDIAEGYSVSREKKESFPLTVTSAQKNPTAFYLCASSIPGKGNQPQHFGDGTRLSIL.

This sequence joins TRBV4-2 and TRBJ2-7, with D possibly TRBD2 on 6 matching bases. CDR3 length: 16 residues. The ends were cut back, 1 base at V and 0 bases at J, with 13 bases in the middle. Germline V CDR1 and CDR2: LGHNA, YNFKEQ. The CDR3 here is CASSQGGGMSSYEQYF. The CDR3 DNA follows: TGTGCCAGCAGCCAAGGGGGAGGAATGAGCTCCTACGAGCAGTACTTC.

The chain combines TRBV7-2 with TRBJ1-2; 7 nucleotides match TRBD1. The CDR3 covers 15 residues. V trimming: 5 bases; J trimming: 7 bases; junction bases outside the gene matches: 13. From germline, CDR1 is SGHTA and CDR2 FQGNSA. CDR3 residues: CASSPRQGAFSGYTF. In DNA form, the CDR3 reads TGTGCCAGCAGCCCCCGACAGGGTGCCTTTTCTGGCTACACCTTC.

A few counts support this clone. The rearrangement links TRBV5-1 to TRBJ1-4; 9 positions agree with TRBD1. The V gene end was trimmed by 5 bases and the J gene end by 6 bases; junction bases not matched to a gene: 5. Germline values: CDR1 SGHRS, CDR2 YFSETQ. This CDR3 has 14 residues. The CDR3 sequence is CASSSGTGHEKLFF. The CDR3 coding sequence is TGCGCCAGCAGTTCCGGGACAGGGCATGAAAAACTGTTTTTT.

CDR3 sequence (DNA): TGTGCCAGTAGTATAGGCTTACAGGGGGCAGGGAATCAGCCCCAGCATTTT. Encoded protein: CASSIGLQGAGNQPQHF. The rearrangement uses TRBV19 and TRBJ1-5; 9 nucleotides align to TRBD1. The CDR3 is made up of 17 amino acids. The junction had 8 bases not matched to a gene; V was cut back by 1 base and J by 4 bases. CDR1 and CDR2 from the germline V gene are LNHDA and SQIVND (reference sequence).

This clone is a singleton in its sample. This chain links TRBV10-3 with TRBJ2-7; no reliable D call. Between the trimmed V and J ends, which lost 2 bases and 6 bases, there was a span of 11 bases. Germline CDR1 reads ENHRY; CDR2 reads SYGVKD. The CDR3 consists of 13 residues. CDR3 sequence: CAISEEASAEQYF. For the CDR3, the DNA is TGTGCCATCAGTGAGGAGGCATCCGCCGAGCAGTACTTC.

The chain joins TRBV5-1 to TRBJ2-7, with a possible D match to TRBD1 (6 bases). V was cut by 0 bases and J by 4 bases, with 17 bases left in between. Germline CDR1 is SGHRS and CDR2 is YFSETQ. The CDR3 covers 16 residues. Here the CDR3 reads CASSLEPTGSAYEQYF. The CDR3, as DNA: TGCGCCAGCAGCTTGGAACCTACAGGGTCGGCGTACGAGCAGTACTTC.

CDR3 in amino acids: CASSRGQGGSNTEAFF. The CDR3, as DNA: TGTGCCAGCTCACGGGGACAGGGGGGCTCGAACACTGAAGCTTTCTTT. This chain links TRBV18 with TRBJ1-1; TRBD1 matches 11 bases. Germline values: CDR1 KGHSH, CDR2 LQKENI. The V segment lost 4 bases and the J segment 1 base; nucleotides outside the gene matches: 5. CDR3 length equals 16 residues.

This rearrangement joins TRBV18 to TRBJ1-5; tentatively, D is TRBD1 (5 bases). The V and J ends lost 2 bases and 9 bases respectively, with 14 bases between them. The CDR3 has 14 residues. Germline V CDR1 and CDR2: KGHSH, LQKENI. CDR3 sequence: CASSPGTAQRPQHF. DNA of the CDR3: TGTGCCAGCTCACCAGGGACTGCCCAAAGGCCCCAGCATTTT. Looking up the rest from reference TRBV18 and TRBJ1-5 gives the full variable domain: NAGVMQNPRHLVRRRGQEARLRCSPMKGHSHVYWYRQLPEEGLKFMVYLQKENIIDESGMPKERFSAEFPKEGPSILRIQQVVRGDSAAYFCASSPGTAQRPQHFGDGTRLSIL.

This CDR3 reads CASSASPGTGLSNQPQHF. The CDR3 nucleotides read TGTGCCAGCAGTGCCAGTCCCGGGACAGGGTTGAGCAATCAGCCCCAGCATTTT. This chain connects TRBV6-1 to TRBJ1-5; 9 nucleotides align to TRBD1. There are 18 residues in the CDR3. Germline V gene data show CDR1 as MNHNS and CDR2 as SASEGT. V gave up 4 bases and J gave up 1 base; unmatched junction bases: 11.